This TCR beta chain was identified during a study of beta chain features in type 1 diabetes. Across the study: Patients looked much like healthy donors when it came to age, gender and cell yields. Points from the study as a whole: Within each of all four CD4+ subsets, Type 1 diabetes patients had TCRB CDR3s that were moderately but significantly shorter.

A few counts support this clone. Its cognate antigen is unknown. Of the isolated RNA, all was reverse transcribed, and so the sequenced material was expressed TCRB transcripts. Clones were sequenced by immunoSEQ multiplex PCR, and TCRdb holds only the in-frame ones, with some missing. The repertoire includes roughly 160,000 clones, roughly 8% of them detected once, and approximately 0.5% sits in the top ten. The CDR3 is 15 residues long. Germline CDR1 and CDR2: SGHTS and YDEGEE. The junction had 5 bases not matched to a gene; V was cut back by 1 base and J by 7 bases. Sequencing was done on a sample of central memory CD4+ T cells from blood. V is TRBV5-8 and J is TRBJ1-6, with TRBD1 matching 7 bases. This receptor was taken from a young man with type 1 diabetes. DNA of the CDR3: TGTGCCAGCAGCTTGCACAGGGGATTCAATTCACCCCTCCACTTT. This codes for CASSLHRGFNSPLHF.